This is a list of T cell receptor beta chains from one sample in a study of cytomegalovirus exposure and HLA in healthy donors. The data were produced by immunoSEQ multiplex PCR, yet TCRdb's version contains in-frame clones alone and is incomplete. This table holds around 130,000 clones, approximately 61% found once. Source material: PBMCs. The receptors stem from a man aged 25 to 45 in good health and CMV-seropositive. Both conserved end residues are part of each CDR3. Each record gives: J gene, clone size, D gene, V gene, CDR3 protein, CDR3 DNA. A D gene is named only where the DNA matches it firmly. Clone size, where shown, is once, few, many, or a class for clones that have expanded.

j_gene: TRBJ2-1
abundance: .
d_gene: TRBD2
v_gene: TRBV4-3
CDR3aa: CASSQELADYNEQFF
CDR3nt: TGCGCCAGCAGCCAAGAGCTAGCGGATTACAATGAGCAGTTCTTC

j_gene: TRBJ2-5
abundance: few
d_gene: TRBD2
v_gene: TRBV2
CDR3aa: CASSNTAGEETQYF
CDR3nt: TGTGCCAGCAGTAACACAGCGGGAGAAGAGACCCAGTACTTC

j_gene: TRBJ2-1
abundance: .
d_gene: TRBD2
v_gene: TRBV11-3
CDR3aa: CASSFGGDEQFF
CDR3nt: TGTGCCAGCAGCTTCGGGGGGGATGAGCAGTTCTTC

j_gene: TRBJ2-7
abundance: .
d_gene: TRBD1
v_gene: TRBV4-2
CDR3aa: CASSQDATGTVSYEQYF
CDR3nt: TGTGCCAGCAGCCAAGACGCTACCGGGACAGTCTCCTACGAGCAGTACTTC

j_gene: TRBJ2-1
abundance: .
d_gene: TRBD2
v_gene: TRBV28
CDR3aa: CASRPLGLADTNEQFF
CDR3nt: TGTGCCAGCAGGCCCTTGGGACTAGCGGACACCAATGAGCAGTTCTTC

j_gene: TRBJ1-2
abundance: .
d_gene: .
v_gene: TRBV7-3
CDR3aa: CASSLSAPGGGYTF
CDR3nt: TGTGCCAGCAGCTTATCGGCACCTGGGGGCGGCTACACCTTC

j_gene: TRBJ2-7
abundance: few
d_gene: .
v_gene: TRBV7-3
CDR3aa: CASSLTAAGSYEQYF
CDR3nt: TGTGCCAGCAGCTTAACGGCCGCTGGCTCCTACGAGCAGTACTTC

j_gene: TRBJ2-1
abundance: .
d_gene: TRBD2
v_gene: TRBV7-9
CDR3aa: CASSPGLVPYNEQFF
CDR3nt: TGTGCCAGCAGCCCTGGACTAGTGCCCTACAATGAGCAGTTCTTC

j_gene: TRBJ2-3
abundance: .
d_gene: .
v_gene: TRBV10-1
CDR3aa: CATQARFMTDTQYF
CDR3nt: TGCGCCACACAAGCCAGGTTTATGACAGATACGCAGTATTTT

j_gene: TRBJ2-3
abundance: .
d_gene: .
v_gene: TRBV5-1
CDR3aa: CASSDSLVPTDTQYF
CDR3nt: TGCGCCAGCAGCGATTCACTAGTTCCTACAGATACGCAGTATTTT

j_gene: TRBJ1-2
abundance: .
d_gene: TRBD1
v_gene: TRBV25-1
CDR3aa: CASSWTGNYYGYTF
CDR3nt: TGTGCCAGCAGTTGGACAGGGAACTACTATGGCTACACCTTC

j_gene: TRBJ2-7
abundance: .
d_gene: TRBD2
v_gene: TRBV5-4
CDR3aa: CASRDGTSGLSYEQYF
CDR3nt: TGTGCCAGCAGGGATGGGACTAGCGGTCTGTCCTACGAGCAGTACTTC

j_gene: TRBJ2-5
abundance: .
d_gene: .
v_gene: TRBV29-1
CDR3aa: CSVEEAQETQYF
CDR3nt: TGCAGCGTTGAAGAAGCTCAAGAGACCCAGTACTTC

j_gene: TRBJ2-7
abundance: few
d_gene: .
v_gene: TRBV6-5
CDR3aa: CASSYSGHRLWEQYF
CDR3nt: TGTGCCAGCAGTTACTCGGGACATCGGTTATGGGAGCAGTACTTC

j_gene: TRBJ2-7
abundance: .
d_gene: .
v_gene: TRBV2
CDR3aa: CASSSAYEQYF
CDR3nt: TGTGCCAGCAGCAGCGCCTACGAGCAGTACTTC

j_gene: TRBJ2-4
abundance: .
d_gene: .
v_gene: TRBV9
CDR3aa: CASSPAPGWGKNTQYF
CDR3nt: TGTGCCAGCAGCCCGGCCCCGGGCTGGGGCAAAAACACTCAGTACTTC

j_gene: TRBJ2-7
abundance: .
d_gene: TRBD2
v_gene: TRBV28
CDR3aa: CASSFGSGTSGRADYEQYF
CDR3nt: TGTGCCAGCAGTTTTGGGTCCGGGACTAGCGGGAGGGCCGACTACGAGCAGTACTTC

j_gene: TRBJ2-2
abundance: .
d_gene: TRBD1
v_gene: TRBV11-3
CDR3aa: CASSLGTRTGNTGELFF
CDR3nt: TGTGCCAGCAGCTTAGGGACCAGGACAGGGAACACCGGGGAGCTGTTTTTT